The 20 T cell receptor beta chains below all came from one sample that was sequenced in a study of T-cell reconstitution after alpha-beta-depleted transplantation in children. It was with unique molecular identifiers that the TCRbeta library was prepared. TCRdb reanalysed the PCR reads using MiXCR and keeps one entry per CDR3 protein. Of 200,000 or so distinct CDR3 sequences listed, 6.3% are singletons. This specimen was PBMCs, taken before TCRalphabeta/CD19-depleted stem cell transplant. The receptor source for this set is a girl less than two years old with combined immunodeficiency, due to receive a stem cell transplant.

The rearrangement links TRBV20-1 to TRBJ2-7; D might be TRBD1 (6 bases). The CDR3 consists of 15 residues. CDR1 DFQATT and CDR2 SNEGSKA come from the germline V gene (reference sequence). V lost 8 bases to trimming and J lost 0 bases, with 20 bases between them. The CDR3 spells CSSLFPGEPSYEQYF. CDR3 coding DNA: TGCAGTTCCTTATTTCCAGGGGAACCCTCCTACGAGCAGTACTTC.

This clonotype was observed at least ten times. The V call is TRBV28, the J call TRBJ2-5, with TRBD2 matching 14 bases. With V trimmed by 3 bases and J by 4 bases, 1 base remained unmatched. CDR1 is MDHEN, CDR2 SYDVKM, per germline. The CDR3 covers 15 residues. CDR3 sequence reads: CASSFGTSGRETQYF. Written as DNA, the CDR3 is TGTGCCAGCAGTTTCGGGACTAGCGGGAGAGAGACCCAGTACTTC.

This clonotype has only a few counts. The chain links TRBV11-2 to TRBJ2-7; weak D call: TRBD1 (5 bases). The length of the CDR3 is 18 residues. The V end lost 0 bases, the J end lost 0 bases, and 18 bases lay between the germline ends. CDR1 is SGHAT and CDR2 is FQNNGV in the germline V gene. The CDR3 DNA sequence: TGTGCCAGCAGCTTAGAAGAATACCGACAGTACAGCTCCTACGAGCAGTACTTC. Translation gives CASSLEEYRQYSSYEQYF.

This clonotype has at least ten counts. The J gene is TRBJ2-7, the V gene TRBV5-1, with 7 positions matching TRBD2. Trimming removed 4 bases from V and 1 base from J; junction bases left unmatched: 5. CDR1 is SGHRS and CDR2 is YFSETQ in the germline V gene. This CDR3 contains 14 residues. DNA of the CDR3: TGCGCCAGCAGCCCTCTGGGGGGGTCCTACGAGCAGTACTTC. Translating gives CASSPLGGSYEQYF.

This clonotype came up many times. The rearrangement uses TRBV7-8 and TRBJ2-7, with D possibly TRBD2 on 5 matching bases. Germline-derived CDR1 and CDR2 are SGHVS and FQNEAQ. Trimming removed 2 bases from V and 1 base from J, with 12 bases in between. The CDR3 is made up of 15 amino acids. CDR3 DNA: TGTGCCAGCAGCTTACCCGCTAGCTCTTCCTACGAGCAGTACTTC. Protein sequence: CASSLPASSSYEQYF.

The chain is built from TRBV20-1 and TRBJ2-3; 9 positions match TRBD2. V lost 5 bases to trimming and J lost 3 bases; unmatched junction nucleotides: 6. This CDR3 is 14 amino acids long. Per the germline V gene, CDR1 is DFQATT and CDR2 is SNEGSKA (reference sequence). CDR3 nucleotide sequence: TGCAGTGCTGGTCTAGCGGGGACTACAGATACGCAGTATTTT. This sequence encodes CSAGLAGTTDTQYF.

The CDR3 reads CASSLFGRTEAFF. CDR3 coding DNA: TGTGCCAGCAGTTTATTCGGTCGCACTGAAGCTTTCTTT. The V and J genes are TRBV6-2 or TRBV6-3 and TRBJ1-1, with D unclear. The V end lost 4 bases, the J end lost 4 bases, and 10 bases lay between the germline ends. Germline values: CDR1 MNHEY, CDR2 SVGEGT. CDR3 length equals 13 residues.

This chain connects TRBV5-1 to TRBJ2-7; perhaps TRBD1 as D (5 bases). V lost 0 bases and J lost 6, with 16 bases in between. The CDR3 length is 15 residues. Germline V lookup: CDR1 SGHRS, CDR2 YFSETQ. The CDR3 DNA follows: TGCGCCAGCAGCTTGGTTGCAGGTGGGGCCTCCGAGCAGTACTTC. Translated, it gives CASSLVAGGASEQYF.

In this sample, this clonotype turned up a few times. The rearrangement joins TRBV28 to TRBJ2-1, with TRBD2 matching 8 bases. The CDR3 loop spans 23 amino acids. With 4 bases clipped from V and 0 bases from J, the junction kept 26 bases outside the gene matches. Germline V gene sequence: CDR1 MDHEN, CDR2 SYDVKM. The CDR3 loop reads CASSSVRAPGLVFSLSSYNEQFF. As DNA, the CDR3 is TGTGCCAGCAGTTCCGTGAGAGCCCCGGGACTAGTCTTTTCCCTAAGCTCCTACAATGAGCAGTTCTTC.

This clonotype appeared many times. The chain recombines TRBV12-3 or TRBV12-4 with TRBJ1-2; tentative D call: TRBD1 (6 bases). The CDR3 extends over 15 amino acids. V gave up 6 bases and J gave up 4 bases, with 18 bases separating them. CDR3 sequence reads: CASSLETGGGYGYTF. Here the CDR3 DNA reads TGTGCCAGCAGCCTCGAGACAGGAGGGGGCTATGGCTACACCTTC.

This clonotype was seen many times. The chain has TRBV12-3 or TRBV12-4 and TRBJ1-5; unclear D gene. Trimming pared 3 bases from V and 5 bases from J, leaving 8 bases between. The CDR3 length is 13 residues. The CDR3 DNA sequence: TGTGCCAGCAGTTTGGTCAACTATCAGCCCCAGCATTTT. This sequence encodes CASSLVNYQPQHF.

This clonotype was seen many times. The chain is built from TRBV20-1 and TRBJ2-1, with a weak D call TRBD2 (6 bases). The germline CDR1 and CDR2 sequences are DFQATT and SNEGSKA (reference sequence). This CDR3 has 18 residues. Trimming took 1 base from V and 3 from J, leaving 22 bases between them. CDR3 sequence: CSARGPFGGAGGYNEQFF. In nucleotides, the CDR3 is TGCAGTGCTAGAGGTCCATTTGGCGGGGCCGGGGGCTACAATGAGCAGTTCTTC.

This clonotype appeared many times. This CDR3 reads CASSLANIRGGEAFF. The CDR3 region has the DNA TGTGCCAGCAGCTTGGCTAACATCCGGGGCGGTGAAGCTTTCTTT. The chain uses TRBV5-6 and TRBJ1-1, with D possibly matching TRBD1 (5 bases). CDR3 length: 15 residues. Germline assignment: CDR1 SGHDT and CDR2 YYEEEE. Trimming removed 0 bases from V and 7 bases from J, with 16 bases in between.

This clonotype was picked up many times. The CDR3 reads CASSLAGYYNEQFF. In DNA form, the CDR3 reads TGTGCCAGCAGCTTAGCTGGATACTACAATGAGCAGTTCTTC. V is TRBV11-2 and J is TRBJ2-1; no reliable D call. Germline V CDR1 and CDR2: SGHAT, FQNNGV. This CDR3 has 14 amino acids. The V gene lost 1 base and the J gene lost 3 bases, with 7 bases spanning the gap.

This clonotype came up many times. The chain has TRBV21-1 and TRBJ2-1; TRBD1 was called by the table and not checked on the DNA. TRBV21-1 is an annotated pseudogene. This CDR3 is 17 amino acids long. The CDR3 loop is CASSKEDGQGPYNEQFF. CDR3 nucleotides: TGTGCCAGCAGCAAAGAGGACGGACAGGGACCCTACAATGAGCAGTTCTTC.

This clonotype was found many times. The chain employs TRBV24-1 and TRBJ2-2, with D maybe TRBD1 (6 bases). The CDR3 consists of 12 residues. V lost 9 bases and J 4 bases, leaving 8 bases between the germline ends. The germline V gene has CDR1 KGHDR and CDR2 SFDVKD. CDR3 coding DNA: TGTGCCACCGGACAGTTCACCGGGGAGCTGTTTTTT. This encodes CATGQFTGELFF.

This clonotype was observed many times. J is TRBJ1-5 and V is TRBV28; no definite D call. V was clipped by 5 bases and J by 3 bases, with 14 bases between them. This CDR3 region has 15 residues. Germline V gene data show CDR1 as MDHEN and CDR2 as SYDVKM. CDR3 sequence (DNA): TGTGCCAGCAGTGCCGACGCGAACCTCAATCAGCCCCAGCATTTT. Its protein product is CASSADANLNQPQHF.

This clonotype was detected ten times or more. The chain carries TRBV5-1 and TRBJ2-5, with D hard to call. The V and J ends lost 1 base and 5 bases respectively, with 3 bases between them. There are 11 residues in the CDR3. The germline V gene has CDR1 SGHRS and CDR2 YFSETQ. The CDR3 nucleotides read TGCGCCAGCAGCTTGTACGAGACCCAGTACTTC. This gives the protein CASSLYETQYF.

The table lists this clonotype with a count of one. A read error may explain this, as a much larger clone is one base away. Likely a read error: the CDR3 ends without its conserved phenylalanine or tryptophan. The gene calls are TRBV15 and TRBJ2-7, with a possible D match to TRBD1 (5 bases). V was pared by 2 bases and J by 3 bases, with 8 bases between. This CDR3 region has 13 residues. Germline values: CDR1 LNHNV, CDR2 YYDKDF (reference sequence). DNA for the CDR3: TGTGCCACCAGCAGACAGGGTCGCTACGAGCAGTACCTC. It yields the protein CATSRQGRYEQYL.

This clonotype was observed many times. The chain uses TRBV12-3 or TRBV12-4 and TRBJ1-1; a possible D gene is TRBD1 (6 bases). V lost 6 bases, J lost 3 bases, and 11 bases lay in between. This CDR3 is 13 amino acids long. This CDR3 is CASRHGQYTEAFF. The CDR3 DNA sequence: TGTGCCAGCAGACATGGACAGTACACTGAAGCTTTCTTT.